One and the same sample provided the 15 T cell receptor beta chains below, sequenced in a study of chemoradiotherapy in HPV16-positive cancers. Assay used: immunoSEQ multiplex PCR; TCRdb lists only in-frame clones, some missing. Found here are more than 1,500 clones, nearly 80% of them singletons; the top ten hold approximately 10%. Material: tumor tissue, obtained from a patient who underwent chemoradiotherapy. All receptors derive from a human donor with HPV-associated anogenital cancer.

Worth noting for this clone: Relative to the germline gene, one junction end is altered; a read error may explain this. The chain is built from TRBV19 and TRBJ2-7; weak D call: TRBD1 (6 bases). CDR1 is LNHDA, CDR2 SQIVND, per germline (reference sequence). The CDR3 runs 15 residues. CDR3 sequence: CVSSISSGVVYEQYF. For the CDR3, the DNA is TGTGTCAGTAGTATATCTTCAGGGGTGGTCTACGAGCAGTACTTC.

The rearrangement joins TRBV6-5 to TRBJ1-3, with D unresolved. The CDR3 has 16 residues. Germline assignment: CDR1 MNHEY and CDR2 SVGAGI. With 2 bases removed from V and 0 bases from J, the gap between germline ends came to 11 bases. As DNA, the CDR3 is TGTGCCAGCAGTTACAGTTTTGAAAGCTCTGGAAACACCATATATTTT. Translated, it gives CASSYSFESSGNTIYF.

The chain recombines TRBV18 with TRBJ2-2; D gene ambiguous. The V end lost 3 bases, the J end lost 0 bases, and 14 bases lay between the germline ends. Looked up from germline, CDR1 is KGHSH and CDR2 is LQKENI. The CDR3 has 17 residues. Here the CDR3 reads CASSPNFGSTNTGELFF. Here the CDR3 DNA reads TGTGCCAGCTCACCGAACTTTGGCAGCACGAACACCGGGGAGCTGTTTTTT. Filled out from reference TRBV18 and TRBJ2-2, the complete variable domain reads NAGVMQNPRHLVRRRGQEARLRCSPMKGHSHVYWYRQLPEEGLKFMVYLQKENIIDESGMPKERFSAEFPKEGPSILRIQQVVRGDSAAYFCASSPNFGSTNTGELFFGEGSRLTVL.

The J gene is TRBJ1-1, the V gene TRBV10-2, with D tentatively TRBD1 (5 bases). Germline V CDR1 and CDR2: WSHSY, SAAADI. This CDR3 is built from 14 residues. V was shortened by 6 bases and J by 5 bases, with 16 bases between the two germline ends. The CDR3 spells CASSLRGRRTEAFF. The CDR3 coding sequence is TGCGCCAGCAGCCTCCGGGGCCGGAGGACTGAAGCTTTCTTT.

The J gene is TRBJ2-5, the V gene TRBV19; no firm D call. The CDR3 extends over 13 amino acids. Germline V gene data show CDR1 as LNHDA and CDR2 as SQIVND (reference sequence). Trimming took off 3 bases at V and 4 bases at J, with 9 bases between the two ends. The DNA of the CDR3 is TGTGCCAGTAGTATCTCGGTTCTAGAGACCCAGTACTTC. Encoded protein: CASSISVLETQYF.

For the CDR3, the DNA is TGTGCCTGGAGTGAATGGGGTAGCAATCAGCCCCAGCATTTT. Its translation: CAWSEWGSNQPQHF. This chain connects TRBV30 to TRBJ1-5; D not certain. Germline V gene sequence: CDR1 GTSNPN, CDR2 SVGIG (reference sequence). The V end was cut by 1 base, the J end by 0 bases, with 7 bases between. The CDR3 runs to 14 residues.

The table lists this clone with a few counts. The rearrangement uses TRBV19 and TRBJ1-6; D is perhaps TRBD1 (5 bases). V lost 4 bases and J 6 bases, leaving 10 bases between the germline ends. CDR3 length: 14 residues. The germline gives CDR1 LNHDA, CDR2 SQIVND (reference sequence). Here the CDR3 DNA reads TGTGCCAGTAGTAATAATGGGGGTAATTCACCCCTCCACTTT. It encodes CASSNNGGNSPLHF.

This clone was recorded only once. The CDR3 sequence is CASTPGQGGNEQFF. The CDR3 coding sequence is TGTGCCAGCACCCCGGGACAGGGGGGCAATGAGCAGTTCTTC. The chain employs TRBV6-5 and TRBJ2-1, with 11 bases matching TRBD1. Germline V lookup: CDR1 MNHEY, CDR2 SVGAGI. V trimming: 7 bases; J trimming: 6 bases; junction bases outside the gene matches: 5. The CDR3 length is 14 residues.

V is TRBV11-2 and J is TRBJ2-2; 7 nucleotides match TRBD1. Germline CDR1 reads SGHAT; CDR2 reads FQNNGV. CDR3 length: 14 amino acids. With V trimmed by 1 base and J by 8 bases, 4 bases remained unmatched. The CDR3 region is CASSLGQGTGELFF. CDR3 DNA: TGTGCCAGCAGCTTAGGACAGGGCACGGGGGAGCTGTTTTTT.

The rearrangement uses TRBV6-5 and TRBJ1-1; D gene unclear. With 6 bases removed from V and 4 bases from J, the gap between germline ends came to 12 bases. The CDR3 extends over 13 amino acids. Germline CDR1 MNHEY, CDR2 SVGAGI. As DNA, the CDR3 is TGTGCCAGCAGAGAGATACACGGCACTGAAGCTTTCTTT. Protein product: CASREIHGTEAFF.

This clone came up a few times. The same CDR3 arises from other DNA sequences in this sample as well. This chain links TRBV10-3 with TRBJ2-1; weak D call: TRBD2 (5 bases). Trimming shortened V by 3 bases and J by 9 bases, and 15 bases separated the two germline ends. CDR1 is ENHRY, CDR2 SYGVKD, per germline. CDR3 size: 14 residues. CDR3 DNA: TGTGCCATCAGTGATGAGCGGCCCGATGCTGAGCAGTTCTTC. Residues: CAISDERPDAEQFF.

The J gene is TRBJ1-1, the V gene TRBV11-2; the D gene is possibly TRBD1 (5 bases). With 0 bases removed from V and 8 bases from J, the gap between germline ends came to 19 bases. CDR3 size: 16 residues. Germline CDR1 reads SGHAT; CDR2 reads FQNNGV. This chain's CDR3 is CASSLDLGGTASEAFF. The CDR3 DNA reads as TGTGCCAGCAGCTTAGATTTGGGGGGGACCGCCAGCGAAGCTTTCTTT.

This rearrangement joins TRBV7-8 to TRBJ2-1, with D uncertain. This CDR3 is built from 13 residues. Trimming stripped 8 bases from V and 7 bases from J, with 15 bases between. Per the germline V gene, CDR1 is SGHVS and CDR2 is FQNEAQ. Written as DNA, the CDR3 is TGTGCCAGCGGGCCATCAACATGGAATGAGCAGTTCTTC. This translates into CASGPSTWNEQFF.

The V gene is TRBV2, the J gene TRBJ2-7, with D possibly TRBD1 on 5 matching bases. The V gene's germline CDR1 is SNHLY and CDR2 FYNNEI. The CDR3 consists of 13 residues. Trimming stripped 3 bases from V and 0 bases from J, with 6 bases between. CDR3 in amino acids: CASSDDSSYEQYF. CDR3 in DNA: TGTGCCAGCAGTGACGACAGCTCCTACGAGCAGTACTTC. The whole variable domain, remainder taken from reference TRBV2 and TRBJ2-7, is EPEVTQTPSHQVTQMGQEVILRCVPISNHLYFYWYRQILGQKVEFLVSFYNNEISEKSEIFDDQFSVERPDGSNFTLKIRSTKLEDSAMYFCASSDDSSYEQYFGPGTRLTVT.

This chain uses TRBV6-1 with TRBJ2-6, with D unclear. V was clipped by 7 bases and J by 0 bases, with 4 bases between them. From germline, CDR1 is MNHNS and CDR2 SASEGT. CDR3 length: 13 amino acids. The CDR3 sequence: CASTLSGANVLTF. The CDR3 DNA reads TGTGCCAGCACGCTCTCTGGGGCCAACGTCCTGACTTTC.